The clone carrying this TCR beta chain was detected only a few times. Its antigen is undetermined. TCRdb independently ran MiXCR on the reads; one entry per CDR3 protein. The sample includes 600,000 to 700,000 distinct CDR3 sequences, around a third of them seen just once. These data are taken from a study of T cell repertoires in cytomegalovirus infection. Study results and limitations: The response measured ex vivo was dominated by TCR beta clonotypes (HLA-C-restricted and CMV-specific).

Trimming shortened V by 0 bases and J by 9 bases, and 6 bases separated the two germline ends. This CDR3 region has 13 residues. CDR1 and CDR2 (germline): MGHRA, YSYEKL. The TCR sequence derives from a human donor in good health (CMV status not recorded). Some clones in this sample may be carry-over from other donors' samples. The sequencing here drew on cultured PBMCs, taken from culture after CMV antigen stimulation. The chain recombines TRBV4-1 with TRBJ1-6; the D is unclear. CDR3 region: CASSQDYRSPLHF. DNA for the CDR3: TGCGCCAGCAGCCAAGATTACCGTTCACCCCTCCACTTT.